The 17 T cell receptor beta chains listed next were all sequenced from one sample in a study of Graves' ophthalmopathy and Graves' hyperthyroidism. RNA transcripts were the template, and TCR beta CDR3 regions were amplified from them. RT-PCR with HTBI primers came first, then second-round multiplex PCR. TCRdb recomputed calls from the multiplex PCR reads with MiXCR, one row per CDR3 protein. The sample lists 650,000 to 900,000 distinct CDR3 sequences, around 40% occurring once. Sequences were obtained from peripheral blood. All receptors come from an adult man with Graves' ophthalmopathy.

The J gene is TRBJ2-6, the V gene TRBV5-1; D is uncertain. Germline V gene data show CDR1 as SGHRS and CDR2 as YFSETQ. This CDR3 comprises 16 residues. V was pared by 5 bases and J by 0 bases, with 12 bases between. This CDR3 reads CASRGPRYSGANVLTF. DNA for the CDR3: TGCGCCAGCAGAGGCCCGAGGTACTCTGGGGCCAACGTCCTGACTTTC.

This clonotype has a handful of counts. The chain recombines TRBV7-9 with TRBJ1-2, with 8 bases identical to TRBD1. The CDR3 totals 16 residues. The V gene end was trimmed by 5 bases and the J gene end by 3 bases; junction bases not matched to a gene: 11. CDR1 is SEHNR and CDR2 is FQNEAQ in the germline V gene (reference sequence). Here the CDR3 DNA reads TGTGCCAGCAGCCCTCAACCCAGGGGGCGACACTATGGCTACACCTTC. It yields the protein CASSPQPRGRHYGYTF. Based on the CDR3 plus reference TRBV7-9 and TRBJ1-2, the full variable domain is DTGVSQNPRHKITKRGQNVTFRCDPISEHNRLYWYRQTLGQGPEFLTYFQNEAQLEKSRLLSDRFSAERPKGSFSTLEIQRTEQGDSAMYLCASSPQPRGRHYGYTFGSGTRLTVV.

The chain combines TRBV20-1 with TRBJ2-5; tentatively, D is TRBD1 (7 bases). This CDR3 region has 16 residues. Germline assignment: CDR1 DFQATT and CDR2 SNEGSKA (reference sequence). The germline V and J ends were trimmed by 0 bases and 4 bases, with 18 bases remaining between them. The CDR3 sequence: CSARDGTAEGSETQYF. The CDR3 nucleotides are TGCAGTGCTAGAGATGGGACAGCGGAGGGGTCAGAGACCCAGTACTTC.

This chain connects TRBV10-3 to TRBJ1-1; D remains unclear. CDR1 is ENHRY and CDR2 is SYGVKD in the germline V gene. The CDR3 is 10 amino acids. The V gene lost 6 bases and the J gene lost 5 bases, with 4 bases spanning the gap. The CDR3 DNA follows: TGTGCCATCAGAAGGACTGAAGCTTTCTTT. Translation: CAIRRTEAFF.

Details on this clonotype: Germline and junction disagree at one end, which may indicate a read error. This chain joins TRBV7-9 and TRBJ1-1, with D possibly being TRBD1 (5 bases). Germline lookup yields CDR1 SEHNR and CDR2 FQNEAQ (reference sequence). This CDR3 comprises 14 residues. The CDR3 protein is CASSHAGERNEAFF. CDR3 nucleotides: TGCGCCAGCAGCCACGCGGGGGAACGGAATGAAGCTTTCTTT.

This clonotype was seen more than once but under ten times. As DNA, the CDR3 is TGTGCCAGCAGCGTAGTAGATAACCCCGGCACTGAAGCTTTCTTT. It yields the protein CASSVVDNPGTEAFF. The rearrangement links TRBV9 to TRBJ1-1; D is undetermined. The germline CDR1 and CDR2 sequences are SGDLS and YYNGEE. Between the trimmed V and J ends, which lost 0 bases and 4 bases, there was a span of 13 bases. This CDR3 has 15 amino acids.

In this sample, this clonotype turned up once. Germline and junction disagree at one end, which may indicate a read error. This chain connects TRBV7-2 to TRBJ1-3; 8 bases are shared with TRBD1. The CDR3 sequence is 16 residues long. Germline CDR1 reads SGHTA; CDR2 reads FQGNSA. The DNA for the CDR3 is TGCGCCAGCAGCCCTGGACAGGGAGGGCCTGGAAACACCATATATTTT. It translates to CASSPGQGGPGNTIYF.

On this clonotype itself: At one of its ends the junction is not consistent with the germline gene, which may arise from a read error. This chain uses TRBV25-1 with TRBJ2-7; a weak D match, TRBD2 (7 bases). The CDR3 is 14 residues long. Per germline, CDR1 MGHDK and CDR2 SYGVNS. The CDR3 nucleotides read TGTGCCTGCAGTGAAGGGGGGGGCCCCTACGAGCAGTACTTC. This translates into CACSEGGGPYEQYF.

This clonotype turned up a few times. This rearrangement joins TRBV12-3 or TRBV12-4 to TRBJ2-5; perhaps TRBD1 as D (7 bases). The CDR3 spans 16 residues. Trimming took 4 bases from V and 2 from J, leaving 17 bases between them. The CDR3 protein is CASSSITTGRQETQYF. CDR3 coding DNA: TGTGCCAGCAGTTCGATCACGACAGGGAGGCAAGAGACCCAGTACTTC.

The genes are TRBV7-2 and TRBJ2-5, with 10 bases identical to TRBD2. The CDR3 runs 14 residues. V was pared by 4 bases and J by 5 bases, with 4 bases of the junction left unmatched. The V gene's germline CDR1 is SGHTA and CDR2 FQGNSA. The CDR3: CASSYGLAVETQYF. Written as DNA, the CDR3 is TGTGCCAGCAGCTACGGACTAGCGGTGGAGACCCAGTACTTC.

The rearrangement links TRBV7-8 to TRBJ1-2, with unresolved D. The germline V gene encodes CDR1 SGHVS and CDR2 FQNEAQ. The CDR3 has 16 amino acids. Trimming removed 1 base at V and 5 bases at J, with 17 bases between. The CDR3 sequence is CASSLEYRTVGYGYTF. In DNA form, the CDR3 reads TGTGCCAGCAGCTTAGAATACCGGACGGTGGGTTATGGCTACACCTTC.

This clonotype showed up just a few times. V is TRBV10-3 and J is TRBJ2-2; D possibly corresponds to TRBD2 (5 bases). This CDR3 is built from 16 residues. The V and J ends lost 0 bases and 2 bases respectively, with 10 bases between them. From germline, CDR1 is ENHRY and CDR2 SYGVKD. The CDR3 region is CAISESNGLNTGELFF. The CDR3 DNA sequence: TGTGCCATCAGTGAGTCGAACGGACTCAACACCGGGGAGCTGTTTTTT.

This clonotype was found many times. The chain joins TRBV9 to TRBJ2-7; D assignment may be TRBD1 or TRBD2 (5 bases each). Germline V gene data show CDR1 as SGDLS and CDR2 as YYNGEE. CDR3 length equals 13 residues. Trimming cost V 0 bases and J 7 bases, with 11 bases left between them. Here the CDR3 DNA reads TGTGCCAGCAGCGTAGGGGACCGAGAGGAGCAGTACTTC. It translates to CASSVGDREEQYF. Drawing the rest from reference TRBV9 and TRBJ2-7, the complete variable domain is DSGVTQTPKHLITATGQRVTLRCSPRSGDLSVYWYQQSLDQGLQFLIQYYNGEERAKGNILERFSAQQFPDLHSELNLSSLELGDSALYFCASSVGDREEQYFGPGTRLTVT.

There are many counts of this clonotype. This chain uses TRBV29-1 with TRBJ1-2, with no clear D. The germline V gene encodes CDR1 SQVTM and CDR2 ANQGSEA. Trimming shortened V by 6 bases and J by 1 base, and 9 bases separated the two germline ends. There are 12 residues in the CDR3. As DNA, the CDR3 is TGCAGCGTGGCCGACGGTAACTATGGCTACACCTTC. Protein: CSVADGNYGYTF.

The sample holds a few counts of this clonotype. This sequence joins TRBV20-1 and TRBJ1-3; the D is unclear. This CDR3 is built from 15 residues. Deletions cut 6 bases from V and 5 bases from J, with 20 bases between. Germline CDR1 reads DFQATT; CDR2 reads SNEGSKA (reference sequence). The CDR3, as DNA: TGCAGTGCCCCGACTAGGCTGGGCGCACGAAACACCATATATTTT. Encoded protein: CSAPTRLGARNTIYF.

This clonotype was seen a handful of times. The V call is TRBV19, the J call TRBJ2-5, with 10 positions matching TRBD2. Trimming removed 6 bases from V and 5 bases from J; junction bases left unmatched: 6. The germline gives CDR1 LNHDA, CDR2 SQIVND (reference sequence). This CDR3 is 14 amino acids long. The CDR3 nucleotides are TGTGCCAGTAGGCTAGCGGGAGCGTTCGAGACCCAGTACTTC. It translates to CASRLAGAFETQYF.

Notes on this clonotype: Given the absence of the conserved phenylalanine or tryptophan at the CDR3 end, a read error is likely. Because the CDR3's place on the DNA is in doubt, the DNA is left out and the CDR3 is given as listed by TCRdb. Here the CDR3 reads CASTEGPMGY. V gene TRBV2 combines with J gene TRBJ1-4. From its first to its last residue, the CDR3 has 10 amino acids. CDR1 and CDR2 (germline): SNHLY, FYNNEI.